Listed below are T cell receptor beta chains from one sample, sequenced in a study of blood T cell repertoires in COVID-19. Assay used: immunoSEQ multiplex PCR; TCRdb lists only in-frame clones, some missing. The sample lists approximately 500,000 clones, 85% to 90% occurring once. The sequencing input was peripheral blood. These receptors originate from a man in his late teens or twenties with COVID-19, enrolled during active disease. Both conserved end residues are part of each CDR3. Fields, in order: J gene, V gene, clone size, D gene, CDR3 protein, CDR3 DNA. A D gene is named only where the DNA matches it firmly. The size entry is marked missing in some rows and otherwise reads once, few, many or a size class.

TRBJ2-1,TRBV18,NA,TRBD1,CASSRPGQGASEQFF,TGTGCCAGCTCTCGCCCGGGACAGGGGGCTAGTGAGCAGTTCTTC
TRBJ2-1,TRBV2,NA,TRBD2,CASSEGGRAEVF,TGTGCCAGCAGTGAAGGCGGGAGGGCCGAGGTCTTC
TRBJ2-7,TRBV2,NA,TRBD1,CASSSRGQVEKQYF,TGTGCCAGCAGTTCCAGGGGGCAAGTCGAAAAGCAGTACTTC
TRBJ1-6,TRBV27,NA,TRBD1,CASRGQGESYNSPLHF,TGTGCCAGCAGGGGACAGGGGGAGTCCTATAATTCACCCCTCCACTTT
TRBJ2-7,TRBV14,NA,NA,CASSRARSYEQYF,TGTGCCAGCAGCCGAGCACGGTCCTACGAGCAGTACTTC
TRBJ2-1,TRBV18,NA,NA,CASSPASSYNEQFF,TGTGCCAGCTCACCCGCGAGCTCCTACAATGAGCAGTTCTTC
TRBJ2-1,TRBV5-1,NA,TRBD2,CASSLGLAGGPKNEQFF,TGCGCCAGCAGCTTGGGACTAGCGGGAGGGCCTAAGAATGAGCAGTTCTTC
TRBJ1-4,TRBV30,NA,NA,CAWSDKGIPRGEKLFF,TGTGCCTGGAGCGATAAAGGGATCCCCAGGGGTGAAAAACTGTTTTTT
TRBJ2-2,TRBV7-2,NA,NA,CASSLAGRGELFF,TGTGCCAGCAGCTTAGCTGGGCGCGGGGAGCTGTTTTTT
TRBJ2-5,TRBV15,NA,TRBD2,CATSRGAGRAFQETQYF,TGTGCCACCAGCAGAGGAGCAGGGAGGGCTTTCCAAGAGACCCAGTACTTC
TRBJ1-2,TRBV3-1/TRBV3-2,few,NA,CASSHARGSFGYTF,TGTGCCAGCAGCCACGCCCGCGGGTCGTTTGGCTACACCTTC
TRBJ2-7,TRBV6-5,NA,TRBD1,CASSYSWTGGYEQYF,TGTGCCAGCAGTTACTCCTGGACAGGGGGTTACGAGCAGTACTTC
TRBJ2-5,TRBV6-1,NA,TRBD2,CASSDTSGTQETQYF,TGTGCCAGCAGTGATACTAGCGGAACACAAGAGACCCAGTACTTC
TRBJ1-2,TRBV14,NA,TRBD1,CASSPRTGDGYTF,TGTGCCAGCAGCCCAAGGACAGGGGATGGCTACACCTTC
TRBJ1-4,TRBV2,few,TRBD1,CASIQGALKREKLFF,TGTGCCAGCATTCAGGGGGCGCTTAAACGGGAAAAACTGTTTTTT
TRBJ1-1,TRBV7-9,NA,NA,CASIRSNTEAFF,TGTGCCAGCATCCGGTCCAACACTGAAGCTTTCTTT
TRBJ2-7,TRBV27,once,NA,CASSLSGPYEQYF,TGTGCCAGCAGTTTATCTGGGCCATACGAGCAGTACTTC
TRBJ2-1,TRBV6-1,NA,TRBD1,CASSSLSGQKIQFF,TGTGCCAGCAGTTCCCTCTCGGGACAGAAAATACAGTTCTTC
TRBJ2-1,TRBV5-5,few,NA,CASSLVVRSYNEQFF,TGTGCCAGCAGCTTGGTAGTGCGTTCCTACAATGAGCAGTTCTTC
TRBJ1-5,TRBV29-1,NA,TRBD1,CSVTDRAGQPQHF,TGCAGCGTTACCGACAGGGCGGGTCAGCCCCAGCATTTT
TRBJ2-7,TRBV5-1,NA,TRBD2,CASRRGGMPGAYEQYF,TGCGCCAGCCGGCGGGGGGGAATGCCAGGGGCCTACGAGCAGTACTTC
TRBJ1-1,TRBV12-3/TRBV12-4,NA,TRBD1,CASRDRGRTEAFF,TGTGCCAGCAGGGACAGGGGGCGTACTGAAGCTTTCTTT
TRBJ2-1,TRBV5-6,NA,TRBD2,CASNSWGGGIGEQFF,TGTGCCAGCAACTCATGGGGCGGGGGAATTGGTGAGCAGTTCTTC
TRBJ2-1,TRBV6-5,NA,NA,CASNGLREFF,TGTGCCAGCAACGGACTACGGGAGTTCTTC
TRBJ1-3,TRBV7-6,many,TRBD1,CASSNGQGTGNTIYF,TGTGCCAGCAGCAACGGACAGGGCACTGGAAACACCATATATTTT
TRBJ1-1,TRBV27,NA,NA,CASSSWGEGLTEAFF,TGTGCCAGCAGTTCCTGGGGGGAAGGGCTCACTGAAGCTTTCTTT
TRBJ2-3,TRBV5-4,NA,NA,CASSFPRGPDTQYF,TGTGCCAGCAGCTTCCCAAGAGGCCCAGATACGCAGTATTTT
TRBJ2-1,TRBV15,NA,TRBD1,CATSREALGLGTGGRDNEQFF,TGTGCCACCAGCAGAGAGGCGTTGGGTTTGGGGACAGGAGGAAGGGACAATGAGCAGTTCTTC
TRBJ1-1,TRBV11-3,NA,NA,CASSLGAGVATEAFF,TGTGCCAGCAGCTTAGGAGCGGGGGTCGCCACTGAAGCTTTCTTT
TRBJ2-7,TRBV7-3,NA,TRBD2,CASSTLAGPYEQYF,TGTGCCAGCAGCACCCTAGCGGGGCCCTACGAGCAGTACTTC
TRBJ1-2,TRBV29-1,NA,TRBD1,CSSGQGSPVGGYTF,TGCAGCTCGGGACAGGGGAGTCCCGTCGGTGGCTACACCTTC
TRBJ2-1,TRBV29-1,NA,NA,CSVAWESYNEQFF,TGCAGCGTTGCTTGGGAGTCGTACAATGAGCAGTTCTTC
TRBJ1-3,TRBV13,NA,NA,CASSLGSDTIYF,TGTGCCAGCAGCTTAGGTTCGGACACCATATATTTT